The 17 T cell receptor beta chains below come from one sample, sequenced in a study of T cells in narcolepsy. Some clones are missing from TCRdb's copy, which holds only in-frame ones; the method was immunoSEQ multiplex PCR. The table lists about 27,000 clones, about 89% of them singletons. Sequenced material: CD45RA- memory CD4+ T cells from PBMCs. The receptors here all came from a human donor with narcolepsy.

The CDR3: CASSLEGLSTF. The CDR3 DNA is TGTGCCAGCAGCTTGGAGGGACTTTCAACTTTC. V usage is TRBV5-6 and J usage is TRBJ2-6; the D gene is possibly TRBD2 (6 bases). This CDR3 has 11 amino acids. In germline, CDR1 is SGHDT, CDR2 YYEEEE. V shed 0 bases and J shed 19 bases, with 11 bases lying between them.

The J gene is TRBJ2-1, the V gene TRBV5-5; no clear D. V gave up 4 bases and J gave up 4 bases, with 6 bases separating them. This CDR3 contains 12 residues. Per the germline V gene, CDR1 is SGHKS and CDR2 is YYEKEE (reference sequence). The CDR3 region has the DNA TGTGCCAGCAGCGACCTATACAATGAGCAGTTCTTC. This sequence encodes CASSDLYNEQFF.

The CDR3 nucleotides read TGTGCCAGCAGTGAAGTCGGGGGGTCTAGCTATGGCTACACCTTC. Its translation: CASSEVGGSSYGYTF. The genes are TRBV6-1 and TRBJ1-2; weak D call: TRBD1 (5 bases). CDR1 and CDR2 (germline): MNHNS, SASEGT. The CDR3 consists of 15 residues. The V and J ends lost 1 base and 4 bases respectively, with 13 bases between them.

This chain uses TRBV6-6 with TRBJ2-5, with 10 bases matching TRBD1. V lost 6 bases, J lost 2 bases, and 9 bases stayed unmatched. Germline CDR1 and CDR2: MNHNY and SVGAGI (reference sequence). The CDR3 loop spans 16 amino acids. CDR3 amino acids: CASRASPGQGQETQYF. DNA for the CDR3: TGTGCCAGCAGAGCCAGTCCGGGACAGGGGCAAGAGACCCAGTACTTC.

This chain links TRBV6-1 with TRBJ1-4; D is possibly TRBD1 (5 bases). The CDR3 contains 14 residues. The V gene lost 8 bases and the J gene lost 3 bases, with 13 bases spanning the gap. Germline V gives CDR1 MNHNS, CDR2 SASEGT. The DNA of the CDR3 is TGTGCCAGCCGTGTCGGGGGAGCTAATGAAAAACTGTTTTTT. Protein: CASRVGGANEKLFF.

This clone showed up just once. This sequence joins TRBV7-9 and TRBJ2-2, with D unresolved. Germline V gene data show CDR1 as SEHNR and CDR2 as FQNEAQ (reference sequence). Trimming took 0 bases from V and 5 from J, leaving 10 bases between them. This CDR3 region has 15 residues. CDR3 protein: CASSLALGGTGELFF. The CDR3 bases are TGTGCCAGCAGCTTAGCACTCGGTGGTACCGGGGAGCTGTTTTTT.

The rearrangement uses TRBV6-5 and TRBJ1-1; 7 bases map to TRBD1. CDR1 and CDR2 from the germline V gene are MNHEY and SVGAGI. V lost 8 bases, J lost 6 bases, and 6 bases stayed unmatched. The CDR3 contains 12 residues. CDR3 amino acids: CASRTGIAEAFF. In DNA form, the CDR3 reads TGTGCCAGCCGGACAGGTATTGCTGAAGCTTTCTTT.

The count of this clone is one. V usage is TRBV19 and J usage is TRBJ1-5; perhaps TRBD1 as D (6 bases). The V end was cut by 8 bases, the J end by 1 base, with 12 bases between. From germline, CDR1 is LNHDA and CDR2 SQIVND (reference sequence). CDR3 length: 14 amino acids. The CDR3 nucleotides are TGTGCCAGTCTGACACAGGGAAGCAATCAGCCCCAGCATTTT. It is translated as CASLTQGSNQPQHF.

CDR3 sequence reads: CASSQGQAKTPLHF. CDR3 in DNA: TGCGCCAGCAGCCAGGGACAGGCCAAGACTCCCCTCCACTTT. This chain uses TRBV4-1 with TRBJ1-6, with 8 positions matching TRBD1. This CDR3 contains 14 residues. The V gene's germline CDR1 is MGHRA and CDR2 YSYEKL. J was trimmed by 13 bases and V by 3 bases; bases with no gene match: 8.

This clone was seen a few times. V is TRBV14 and J is TRBJ2-1, with TRBD1 identical over 7 bases. Per germline, CDR1 SGHDN and CDR2 FVKESK. J gave up 5 bases and V 1 base, and 11 bases lay outside the gene matches. The CDR3 is made up of 17 amino acids. As DNA, the CDR3 is TGTGCCAGCAGCCAAGTAGAGACAGGGAAGGTTAACAATGAGCAGTTCTTC. This gives the protein CASSQVETGKVNNEQFF.

The V gene is TRBV5-4, the J gene TRBJ2-3; D remains ambiguous. This CDR3 spans 14 amino acids. Trimming removed 0 bases at V and 2 bases at J, with 7 bases between. Germline V lookup: CDR1 SGHNT, CDR2 YYREEE (reference sequence). The CDR3: CASSLVEATDTQYF. CDR3 nucleotides: TGTGCCAGCAGCTTGGTAGAGGCCACAGATACGCAGTATTTT.

DNA of the CDR3: TGTGCCAGCAGTACCCCGATAAGGACCCAGTACTTC. Translated, it gives CASSTPIRTQYF. The chain is built from TRBV2 and TRBJ2-5; D is unresolved. Trimming cost V 5 bases and J 7 bases, with 11 bases left between them. CDR1 is SNHLY, CDR2 FYNNEI, per germline. The CDR3 runs to 12 residues.

The rearrangement joins TRBV11-1 to TRBJ2-1; TRBD1 or TRBD2 may be the D gene (5 bases each). The germline V gene encodes CDR1 SGHAT and CDR2 FQDESV (reference sequence). V was shortened by 6 bases and J by 4 bases, with 7 bases between the two germline ends. The CDR3 runs to 12 residues. This CDR3 reads CASRRGYNEQFF. The DNA of the CDR3 is TGTGCCAGCAGGAGGGGATACAATGAGCAGTTCTTC. Drawing the rest from reference TRBV11-1 and TRBJ2-1, the complete variable domain is EAEVAQSPRYKITEKSQAVAFWCDPISGHATLYWYRQILGQGPELLVQFQDESVVDDSQLPKDRFSAERLKGVDSTLKIQPAELGDSAMYLCASRRGYNEQFFGPGTRLTVL.

This CDR3 reads CASSRYGTQETQYF. DNA of the CDR3: TGTGCCAGCAGCCGCTATGGGACCCAAGAGACCCAGTACTTC. This chain joins TRBV7-2 and TRBJ2-5; possibly TRBD1 or TRBD2 for D (5 bases each). V was clipped by 5 bases and J by 1 base, with 11 bases between them. The CDR3 sequence is 14 residues long. The germline V gene encodes CDR1 SGHTA and CDR2 FQGNSA.

This rearrangement joins TRBV4-1 to TRBJ1-3; D not certain. V was clipped by 1 base and J by 0 bases, with 7 bases between them. CDR1 and CDR2 from the germline V gene are MGHRA and YSYEKL. The CDR3 totals 15 residues. DNA of the CDR3: TGCGCCAGCAGCCAAGTGTACAGCTCTGGAAACACCATATATTTT. It codes for CASSQVYSSGNTIYF.

This clone came up a few times. The genes are TRBV11-3 and TRBJ2-2, with 16 bases matching TRBD2. Germline V CDR1 and CDR2: SGHNT, YENEEA. V trimming: 5 bases; J trimming: 4 bases; junction bases outside the gene matches: 10. The CDR3 sequence is 19 residues long. The CDR3 DNA follows: TGTGCCAGCAGCGCCGTGGGACTAGCGGGGGGGCTCGGCACCGGGGAGCTGTTTTTT. Protein product: CASSAVGLAGGLGTGELFF.

The chain uses TRBV6-1 and TRBJ1-6; D gene uncertain. CDR3 size: 12 residues. The ends were cut back, 8 bases at V and 7 bases at J, with 9 bases in the middle. Germline V lookup: CDR1 MNHNS, CDR2 SASEGT. CDR3: CASAGGNSPLHF. CDR3 nucleotide sequence: TGTGCCAGCGCCGGAGGGAATTCACCCCTCCACTTT.